This T cell receptor (beta chain) was captured by sequencing in a study of blood T cell repertoires in COVID-19. The V and J ends lost 2 bases and 3 bases respectively, with 7 bases between them. Germline CDR1 reads LGHNT; CDR2 reads FRNRAP. This CDR3 is built from 14 residues. There are a few counts of this clone. The assay was immunoSEQ multiplex PCR, and TCRdb's table has in-frame clones only and misses some. The sample includes 200,000 to 250,000 clones, about 87% of them seen just once. This chain joins TRBV12-5 and TRBJ2-2; tentative D call: TRBD1 (6 bases). This TCR came from a woman aged 25-40 years who had been exposed to COVID-19. The sample was PBMCs or T cells enriched from blood (not recorded which). The CDR3: CASGLTGYTGELFF. The CDR3 coding sequence is TGTGCTAGTGGTTTGACAGGGTACACCGGGGAGCTGTTTTTT. Full variable domain (rest looked up from reference TRBV12-5 and TRBJ2-2): DARVTQTPRHKVTEMGQEVTMRCQPILGHNTVFWYRQTMMQGLELLAYFRNRAPLDDSGMPKDRFSAEMPDATLATLKIQPSEPRDSAVYFCASGLTGYTGELFFGEGSRLTVL.